This TCR beta chain was sequenced in a study of CXCR3-negative and CXCR3-positive naive CD8 T cells. Study-wide results and caveats: CXCR3-expressing naive cells carried TRB CDR3s more hydrophobic than those of CXCR3-negative naive cells.

As concerns this clonotype: Its antigen remains unidentified.

cDNA libraries for TRB were generated by 5' RACE incorporating UMI labels. TCRdb reprocessed the 5' RACE reads, keeping one entry per CDR3 protein, no DNA. This sample contains over 150,000 distinct CDR3 sequences. There are 12 residues in the CDR3. The sample taken for sequencing was naive CXCR3+ CD8+ T cells from blood. Described subset: CD45RO-CCR7+CD27+CD95- naive CD8+ T cells expressing CXCR3 (TNR3+). The receptor was isolated from a human donor in good health. Some clones in this sample may be carry-over from other donors' samples. V is TRBV21-1 and J is TRBJ2-3. TRBV21-1 is classified as a pseudogene. Here the CDR3 reads CASSKDPDTQYF.